The rows below give T cell receptor beta chains drawn from one sample of a study of T cell responses to AZD1222 COVID-19 vaccine. Sequencing used immunoSEQ multiplex PCR; TCRdb keeps in-frame clones, though not all of them. The data contain under 150,000 clones, 93% of them singletons. The specimen comprised peripheral blood, sampled on day 0 of AZD1222 vaccination. All receptors derive from an adult in good health. Each CDR3 is given with its conserved first and last residue. The order of the fields is D gene, V gene, J gene, CDR3 length, clone size, CDR3 DNA, CDR3 protein. A D gene is named only where the DNA matches it firmly. Size values are once, few and many counts, or a class for expanded clones, and some rows have none.

d_call: NA; v_call: TRBV24-1; j_call: TRBJ1-2; cdr3_length: 16; clone_size: few; cdr3_nt: TGTGCCACCAGTGATTCGTCGGGGGGAGTCAGTTACGGCTACACCTTC; cdr3_aa: CATSDSSGGVSYGYTF
d_call: NA; v_call: TRBV4-3; j_call: TRBJ1-1; cdr3_length: 13; clone_size: few; cdr3_nt: TGCGCCAGCAGCCAAGTAGATGGGGGTGAAGCTTTCTTT; cdr3_aa: CASSQVDGGEAFF
d_call: NA; v_call: TRBV7-9; j_call: TRBJ1-1; cdr3_length: 14; clone_size: NA; cdr3_nt: TGTGCCAGCAGCCCGCCAGGGGCAAACACTGAAGCTTTCTTT; cdr3_aa: CASSPPGANTEAFF
d_call: NA; v_call: TRBV5-1; j_call: TRBJ1-1; cdr3_length: 14; clone_size: NA; cdr3_nt: TGCGCCAGCAGCTTGGGACAGCCAAACACTGAAGCTTTCTTT; cdr3_aa: CASSLGQPNTEAFF
d_call: NA; v_call: TRBV25-1; j_call: TRBJ1-4; cdr3_length: 14; clone_size: NA; cdr3_nt: TGTGCCAGCAGTGAGACCGGGCCTAATGAAAAACTGTTTTTT; cdr3_aa: CASSETGPNEKLFF
d_call: TRBD2; v_call: TRBV29-1; j_call: TRBJ2-1; cdr3_length: 15; clone_size: NA; cdr3_nt: TGCAGCGTTGGGGGCGCGGGGGGCCTCAACAATGAGCAGTTCTTC; cdr3_aa: CSVGGAGGLNNEQFF
d_call: NA; v_call: TRBV4-2; j_call: TRBJ2-2; cdr3_length: 17; clone_size: NA; cdr3_nt: TGTGCCAGCAGCCAAGGTCTCGGGGCCCGGGGCACCGGGGAGCTGTTTTTT; cdr3_aa: CASSQGLGARGTGELFF
d_call: NA; v_call: TRBV19; j_call: TRBJ1-2; cdr3_length: 15; clone_size: NA; cdr3_nt: TGTGCCAGTAGTATCTTTGGGGCGGGTAACTATGGCTACACCTTC; cdr3_aa: CASSIFGAGNYGYTF
d_call: NA; v_call: TRBV5-1; j_call: TRBJ2-3; cdr3_length: 16; clone_size: NA; cdr3_nt: TGCGCCAGCAGCTTGTCCCAGGGATTTAGCACAGATACGCAGTATTTT; cdr3_aa: CASSLSQGFSTDTQYF
d_call: NA; v_call: TRBV12-3/TRBV12-4; j_call: TRBJ2-7; cdr3_length: 12; clone_size: NA; cdr3_nt: TGTGCCAGCAGTTCCGTCGTCGGGGAGCAGTACTTC; cdr3_aa: CASSSVVGEQYF
d_call: NA; v_call: TRBV6-5; j_call: TRBJ2-5; cdr3_length: 15; clone_size: NA; cdr3_nt: TGTGCCAGCAGTTACGACAGCTCCTCCGGGGAGACCCAGTACTTC; cdr3_aa: CASSYDSSSGETQYF
d_call: TRBD1; v_call: TRBV30; j_call: TRBJ1-2; cdr3_length: 14; clone_size: NA; cdr3_nt: TGTGCCTGGAGTCCCAACAGGGGGCACCGTGGCTACACCTTC; cdr3_aa: CAWSPNRGHRGYTF
d_call: NA; v_call: TRBV5-1; j_call: TRBJ2-7; cdr3_length: 13; clone_size: once; cdr3_nt: TGCGCCAGCAGCTTGGGCGCCTCGCGGGAGCAGTACTTC; cdr3_aa: CASSLGASREQYF
d_call: TRBD2; v_call: TRBV9; j_call: TRBJ2-5; cdr3_length: 21; clone_size: NA; cdr3_nt: TGTGCCAGCAGCCCCCACATATCGGCGGGACTAGCGGGAGGGCCGCAAGAGACCCAGTACTTC; cdr3_aa: CASSPHISAGLAGGPQETQYF
d_call: NA; v_call: TRBV7-8; j_call: TRBJ1-2; cdr3_length: 16; clone_size: NA; cdr3_nt: TGTGCCAGCAGCTTAGACGCCAGGGCAACTAACTATGGCTACACCTTC; cdr3_aa: CASSLDARATNYGYTF
d_call: NA; v_call: TRBV7-9; j_call: TRBJ2-1; cdr3_length: 16; clone_size: few; cdr3_nt: TGTGCCAGCAGCTCCCCGGCGCGCCAGATCTACAATGAGCAGTTCTTC; cdr3_aa: CASSSPARQIYNEQFF
d_call: NA; v_call: TRBV30; j_call: TRBJ1-1; cdr3_length: 14; clone_size: once; cdr3_nt: TGTGCCTGGAGGCCACCGGGGCTGAACACTGAAGCTTTCTTT; cdr3_aa: CAWRPPGLNTEAFF
d_call: NA; v_call: TRBV6-2/TRBV6-3; j_call: TRBJ2-3; cdr3_length: 14; clone_size: once; cdr3_nt: TGTGCCAGCAGTTATGGCGGGGACACAGATACGCAGTATTTT; cdr3_aa: CASSYGGDTDTQYF
d_call: NA; v_call: TRBV20-1; j_call: TRBJ1-4; cdr3_length: 13; clone_size: NA; cdr3_nt: TGCAGTGCTAGTTGGGGCAGGGAAGAAAAACTGTTTTTT; cdr3_aa: CSASWGREEKLFF
d_call: NA; v_call: TRBV9; j_call: TRBJ2-7; cdr3_length: 16; clone_size: NA; cdr3_nt: TGTGCCAGCAGCGTAGTTTCGGATTGGGGGGCAGGGGAGCAGTACTTC; cdr3_aa: CASSVVSDWGAGEQYF
d_call: NA; v_call: TRBV7-8; j_call: TRBJ2-5; cdr3_length: 15; clone_size: NA; cdr3_nt: TGTGCCAGCAGCTTAGTGCCGGAGGGGGCCGAGACCCAGTACTTC; cdr3_aa: CASSLVPEGAETQYF
d_call: NA; v_call: TRBV12-3/TRBV12-4; j_call: TRBJ1-1; cdr3_length: 11; clone_size: NA; cdr3_nt: TGTGCCAGCAGTTTCGGTAGTGAAGCTTTCTTT; cdr3_aa: CASSFGSEAFF
d_call: NA; v_call: TRBV4-1; j_call: TRBJ2-2; cdr3_length: 14; clone_size: NA; cdr3_nt: TGCGCCAGCAGCCTTTCTGGGAACACCGGGGAGCTGTTTTTT; cdr3_aa: CASSLSGNTGELFF
d_call: TRBD1; v_call: TRBV3-1/TRBV3-2; j_call: TRBJ1-1; cdr3_length: 16; clone_size: NA; cdr3_nt: TGTGCCAGCAGTCTCCTAGGACAGGGGGTCCAGGCTGAAGCTTTCTTT; cdr3_aa: CASSLLGQGVQAEAFF
d_call: NA; v_call: TRBV9; j_call: TRBJ1-1; cdr3_length: 13; clone_size: NA; cdr3_nt: TGTGCCAGCAGCGTAGAACCGACGGCTGAAGCTTTCTTT; cdr3_aa: CASSVEPTAEAFF
d_call: NA; v_call: TRBV25-1; j_call: TRBJ1-4; cdr3_length: 14; clone_size: NA; cdr3_nt: TGTGCCAGCAGTGAAGAGTTCAGAGGCAAAAAACTGTTTTTT; cdr3_aa: CASSEEFRGKKLFF
d_call: TRBD1; v_call: TRBV11-2; j_call: TRBJ1-2; cdr3_length: 15; clone_size: once; cdr3_nt: TGTGCCAGCAGCTTAGTCGGACAGGCGATCTATGGCTACACCTTC; cdr3_aa: CASSLVGQAIYGYTF
d_call: TRBD2; v_call: TRBV6-1; j_call: TRBJ2-7; cdr3_length: 18; clone_size: once; cdr3_nt: TGTGCCAGCAGTGAAGCGAAAGGGATAGCGGGGGGGACGCAAGAGCAGTACTTC; cdr3_aa: CASSEAKGIAGGTQEQYF
d_call: NA; v_call: TRBV15; j_call: TRBJ1-5; cdr3_length: 14; clone_size: NA; cdr3_nt: TGTGCCACCAGCGAACTGGGGGACAATCAGCCCCAGCATTTT; cdr3_aa: CATSELGDNQPQHF
d_call: NA; v_call: TRBV12-5; j_call: TRBJ1-3; cdr3_length: 14; clone_size: NA; cdr3_nt: TGTGCTAGTGGTCCGAGGGTAGGTGGAAACACCATATATTTT; cdr3_aa: CASGPRVGGNTIYF
d_call: NA; v_call: TRBV7-2; j_call: TRBJ2-2; cdr3_length: 16; clone_size: NA; cdr3_nt: TGTGCCAGCAGCTTAGCGGTGGGGTCGAACACCGGGGAGCTGTTTTTT; cdr3_aa: CASSLAVGSNTGELFF
d_call: TRBD2; v_call: TRBV6-2/TRBV6-3; j_call: TRBJ2-1; cdr3_length: 14; clone_size: once; cdr3_nt: TGTGCCAGCAGCCCCGGGACTAGGTCCAATGAGCAGTTCTTC; cdr3_aa: CASSPGTRSNEQFF
d_call: TRBD2; v_call: TRBV5-1; j_call: TRBJ2-1; cdr3_length: 15; clone_size: NA; cdr3_nt: TGCGCCAGCAGCGGTAGCGGGACCTCCTACAATGAGCAGTTCTTC; cdr3_aa: CASSGSGTSYNEQFF
d_call: NA; v_call: TRBV11-3; j_call: TRBJ2-1; cdr3_length: 13; clone_size: NA; cdr3_nt: TGTGCCAGCAGTCCCGGGTTCAACAATGAGCAGTTCTTC; cdr3_aa: CASSPGFNNEQFF
d_call: NA; v_call: TRBV12-3/TRBV12-4; j_call: TRBJ1-2; cdr3_length: 13; clone_size: NA; cdr3_nt: TGTGCCAGCACCTCTCAGGGGAGCTATGGCTACACCTTC; cdr3_aa: CASTSQGSYGYTF
d_call: NA; v_call: TRBV6-5; j_call: TRBJ1-1; cdr3_length: 14; clone_size: once; cdr3_nt: TGTGCCAGCAGTAAAACCGGGGGCGGGACTGAAGCTTTCTTT; cdr3_aa: CASSKTGGGTEAFF
d_call: NA; v_call: TRBV5-1; j_call: TRBJ1-1; cdr3_length: 17; clone_size: NA; cdr3_nt: TGCGCCAGCAGCACAGGATATGGGGGAGGGGTGAACACTGAAGCTTTCTTT; cdr3_aa: CASSTGYGGGVNTEAFF
d_call: NA; v_call: TRBV11-2; j_call: TRBJ2-1; cdr3_length: 15; clone_size: NA; cdr3_nt: TGTGCCAGCAGCTTAGCGGTTCCCCTCTCCAATGAGCAGTTCTTC; cdr3_aa: CASSLAVPLSNEQFF
d_call: NA; v_call: TRBV18; j_call: TRBJ2-7; cdr3_length: 11; clone_size: NA; cdr3_nt: TGTGCCAGCTCACCAGACTACGAGCAGTACTTC; cdr3_aa: CASSPDYEQYF